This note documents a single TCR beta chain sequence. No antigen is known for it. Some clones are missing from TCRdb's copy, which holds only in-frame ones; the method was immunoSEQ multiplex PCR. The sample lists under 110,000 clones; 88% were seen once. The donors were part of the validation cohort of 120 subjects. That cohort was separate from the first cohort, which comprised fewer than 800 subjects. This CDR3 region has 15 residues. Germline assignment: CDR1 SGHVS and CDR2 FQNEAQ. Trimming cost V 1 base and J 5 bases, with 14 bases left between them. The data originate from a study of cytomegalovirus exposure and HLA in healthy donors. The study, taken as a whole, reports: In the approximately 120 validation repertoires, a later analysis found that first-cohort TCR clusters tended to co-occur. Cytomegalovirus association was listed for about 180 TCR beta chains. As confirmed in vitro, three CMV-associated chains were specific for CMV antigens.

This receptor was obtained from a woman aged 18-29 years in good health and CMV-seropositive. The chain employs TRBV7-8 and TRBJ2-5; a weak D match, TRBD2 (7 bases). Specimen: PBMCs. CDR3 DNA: TGTGCCAGCAGCTTAGTTGGGGGGGCCGGTGAGACCCAGTACTTC. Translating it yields CASSLVGGAGETQYF.